This TCR beta chain comes out of a study of blood T cell repertoires in COVID-19 (dated by TCRdb to the early 2020s). Looking at the study overall: Samples from collaborators originated in the United States, Italy and Spain and spanned both the acute and convalescent phases of COVID-19. The prospective study material was composed of cDNA or gDNA derived from T cells, B-cell-depleted T cells, or PBMCs. The sample metadata nearly always contained a de-identified subject ID, COVID-19 status, age in years and sex. The dataset comprised deeply sampled blood TCRbeta repertoires from subjects exposed to, actively infected with, or recovered from COVID-19. Samples were obtained from the ongoing ImmuneRACE study (first 160 participants) and from about 1,300 subjects provided by 6 global collaborators. A freely available public database, intended as a resource for researchers studying the immune response to SARS-CoV-2, is where the repertoires were released. Where HLA class I and class II types were available, the types were taken from metadata supplied by the sample provider, not from assay-based typing.

Points the paper makes about the study in general: How much clinical and demographic metadata was included differed by source and by participant, and the metadata was provided uncurated.

TCRbeta CDR3 regions were amplified from genomic DNA using the immunoSEQ Assay, a bias-controlled multiplex PCR. The original methods were these. The number of nucleated cells in each sample was estimated from the amplification of reference gene primers within the assay. To quantify the absolute abundance of each unique TCRbeta CDR3 rearrangement, sequence reads were collapsed and filtered. For each sample, productive Simpson clonality was calculated as the square root of Simpson's diversity index over productive rearrangements. TCRdb provides this immuneACCESS table in a form limited to in-frame rearrangements. Some clones are lacking; in checked studies, under half of them reflect an unresolved V gene, and why the rest are absent is not known. That table is the source of V, J and clone size, and D and trimming were worked out from the DNA. This sample holds about 98,000 clones; around 75% were observed only once. The ten largest clones represent approximately 24% of the sample.

Worth noting for this clone: The antigen it recognizes is unknown. No qualities accompany the bases; no much larger clone lies one base away.

Each collaborating institution followed its own protocols to collect whole blood in K2EDTA tubes. Collaborator samples were shipped for TCRbeta analysis as frozen whole blood, isolated PBMCs, or DNA extracted from either sample type. Relative to germline, V is 6 bases shorter and J is 6 bases shorter, with 14 bases between their ends. Reading the germline V gene gives CDR1 MNHEY and CDR2 SVGAGI. From the cysteine up to the phenylalanine, the CDR3 has a length of 13 residues. Only the CDR3 DNA is retained, 39 bases long and in frame from the first base. The sequenced sample was peripheral blood. The rearrangement joined TRBV6-5 to TRBJ1-2; 5 matching bases give a weak D call of TRBD1. The sequence came from a man aged 65-85 years with acute or convalescent COVID-19. Read as DNA, the sequence is TGTGCCAGCAGCCCGACAGTGAAAGATGGCTACACCTTC. Translation gives CASSPTVKDGYTF.